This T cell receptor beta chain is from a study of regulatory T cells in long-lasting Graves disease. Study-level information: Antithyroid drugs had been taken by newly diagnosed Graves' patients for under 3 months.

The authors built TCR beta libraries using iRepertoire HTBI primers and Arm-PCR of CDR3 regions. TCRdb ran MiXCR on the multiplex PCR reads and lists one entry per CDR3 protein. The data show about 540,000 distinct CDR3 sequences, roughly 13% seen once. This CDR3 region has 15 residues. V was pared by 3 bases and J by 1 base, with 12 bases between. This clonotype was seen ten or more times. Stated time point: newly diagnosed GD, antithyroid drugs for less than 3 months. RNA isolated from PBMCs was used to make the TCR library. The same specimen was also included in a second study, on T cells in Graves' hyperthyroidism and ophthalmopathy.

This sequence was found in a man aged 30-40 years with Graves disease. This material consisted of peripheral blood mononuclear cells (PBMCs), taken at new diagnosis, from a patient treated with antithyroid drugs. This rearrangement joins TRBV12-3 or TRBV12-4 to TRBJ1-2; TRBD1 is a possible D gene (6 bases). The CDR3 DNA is TGTGCCAGCAGTTTCGGACAGTACTTTAACTATGGCTACACCTTC. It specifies CASSFGQYFNYGYTF.